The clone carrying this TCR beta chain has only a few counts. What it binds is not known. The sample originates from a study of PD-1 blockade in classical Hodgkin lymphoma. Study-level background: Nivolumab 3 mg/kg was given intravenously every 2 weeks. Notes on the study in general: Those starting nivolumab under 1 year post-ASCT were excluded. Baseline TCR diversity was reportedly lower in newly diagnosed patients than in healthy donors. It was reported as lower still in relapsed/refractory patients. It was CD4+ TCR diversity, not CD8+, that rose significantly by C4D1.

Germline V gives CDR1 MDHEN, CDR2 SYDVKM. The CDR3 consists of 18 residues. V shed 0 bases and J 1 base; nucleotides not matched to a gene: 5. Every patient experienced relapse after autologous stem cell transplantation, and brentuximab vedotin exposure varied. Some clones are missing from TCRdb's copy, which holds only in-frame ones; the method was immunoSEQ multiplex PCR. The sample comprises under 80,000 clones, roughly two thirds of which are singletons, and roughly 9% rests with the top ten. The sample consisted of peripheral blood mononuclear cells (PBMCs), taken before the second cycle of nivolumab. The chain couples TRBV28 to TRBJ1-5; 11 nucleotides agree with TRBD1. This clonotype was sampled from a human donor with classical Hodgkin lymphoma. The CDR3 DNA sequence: TGTGCCAGCAGTTTATGGGGGACAGGGGGAGGGAGCAATCAGCCCCAGCATTTT. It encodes CASSLWGTGGGSNQPQHF.